This entry lists 27 T cell receptor beta chains sequenced from one sample in a study of T cells in Graves' hyperthyroidism and ophthalmopathy. Amplified regions were TCR beta CDR3 sequences from RNA transcripts. Researchers ran a first-round RT-PCR on the TCR CDR3 using the HTBI primer set. Via MiXCR, TCRdb re-called the multiplex PCR reads, giving one row per CDR3 protein. This repertoire shows roughly 100,000 distinct CDR3 sequences, over 45% found once; its top ten account for 26%. The specimen sequenced was blood. The receptors stem from a man aged 35 to 55 with Graves' hyperthyroidism.

The rearrangement joins TRBV7-3 to TRBJ1-6; D ambiguous. Trimming stripped 3 bases from V and 2 bases from J, with 5 bases between. The CDR3 runs 14 residues. CDR1 is SGHTA and CDR2 is FQGTGA in the germline V gene. Here the CDR3 DNA reads TGTGCCAGCAGCTTTGGTACCTATAATTCACCCCTCCACTTT. Its protein product is CASSFGTYNSPLHF.

This clonotype was picked up many times. The chain joins TRBV6-5 to TRBJ2-7; no firm D call. Trimming removed 4 bases from V and 5 bases from J, with 18 bases in between. The CDR3 length is 15 residues. Germline V gene sequence: CDR1 MNHEY, CDR2 SVGAGI. The CDR3 DNA is TGTGCCAGCAGTTTAGTGGGCCCCTTTTATAACGAGCAGTACTTC. This gives the protein CASSLVGPFYNEQYF.

Many counts were recorded for this clonotype. The chain has TRBV7-2 and TRBJ2-1, with D tentatively TRBD2 (5 bases). This CDR3 has 14 amino acids. CDR1 is SGHTA and CDR2 is FQGNSA in the germline V gene. With 3 bases removed from V and 5 bases from J, the gap between germline ends came to 11 bases. Written as DNA, the CDR3 is TGTGCCAGCAGCTTCTTAGCGCACGACAATGAGCAGTTCTTC. Translated, it gives CASSFLAHDNEQFF.

This clonotype was counted ten times or more. The rearrangement joins TRBV7-9 to TRBJ2-1; a weak D match, TRBD1 (6 bases). Germline lookup yields CDR1 SEHNR and CDR2 FQNEAQ (reference sequence). V was pared by 5 bases and J by 5 bases, with 19 bases between. This CDR3 spans 16 amino acids. The CDR3 reads CASSPQGTLSHNEQFF. The DNA of the CDR3 is TGTGCCAGCAGCCCCCAGGGGACCCTCAGCCACAATGAGCAGTTCTTC.

This clonotype was seen repeatedly, ten times or more. The chain combines TRBV12-3 or TRBV12-4 with TRBJ2-3; TRBD1 aligns across 10 bases. V shed 6 bases and J 3 bases; nucleotides not matched to a gene: 9. This CDR3 has 16 amino acids. CDR3 sequence reads: CASSHGGQGFTDTQYF. The CDR3 bases are TGTGCCAGCAGCCACGGGGGACAGGGGTTTACAGATACGCAGTATTTT.

This clonotype was observed many times. This sequence joins TRBV7-2 and TRBJ2-7; D unresolved. V was clipped by 0 bases and J by 0 bases, with 3 bases between them. This CDR3 contains 13 residues. Per germline, CDR1 SGHTA and CDR2 FQGNSA. The CDR3 sequence: CASSLASSYEQYF. CDR3 nucleotide sequence: TGTGCCAGCAGCTTAGCTAGCTCCTACGAGCAGTACTTC.

With regard to this clonotype: This could be a read error, since a much larger clone is one nucleotide away. The chain employs TRBV24-1 and TRBJ1-2, with D possibly matching TRBD1 (5 bases). Germline CDR1 and CDR2: KGHDR and SFDVKD. The CDR3 totals 14 residues. The CDR3 spells CASSLERRGRGCTF. CDR3 DNA sequence: TGTGCCAGCAGTTTAGAACGGAGGGGCCGAGGCTGCACCTTC.

This clonotype was seen repeatedly, ten times or more. CDR3 region: CASSVSTGTGNTIYF. The CDR3 coding sequence is TGTGCCAGCAGCGTCTCGACAGGGACCGGAAACACCATATATTTT. The chain is built from TRBV9 and TRBJ1-3, with 7 bases aligning to TRBD1. CDR3 length: 15 amino acids. Germline CDR1 SGDLS, CDR2 YYNGEE. V trimming: 2 bases; J trimming: 4 bases; junction bases outside the gene matches: 6.

This clonotype has a handful of counts. The chain combines TRBV5-4 with TRBJ2-5, with TRBD1 matching 7 bases. V lost 1 base to trimming and J lost 10 bases; unmatched junction nucleotides: 7. The CDR3 extends over 13 amino acids. Looked up from germline, CDR1 is SGHNT and CDR2 is YYREEE (reference sequence). The chain's CDR3 is CASSLSHTGVQYF. CDR3 in DNA: TGTGCCAGCAGCTTGTCCCACACAGGGGTCCAGTACTTC.

This clonotype was counted at least ten times. CDR3 in amino acids: CASSSQQSYGYTF. The CDR3 DNA is TGTGCCAGCAGTTCGCAACAGTCCTATGGCTACACCTTC. The chain links TRBV6-5 to TRBJ1-2; D gene unclear. Trimming pared 4 bases from V and 4 bases from J, leaving 10 bases between. CDR1 and CDR2 from the germline V gene are MNHEY and SVGAGI. The CDR3 contains 13 residues.

The sample holds many counts of this clonotype. This chain uses TRBV20-1 with TRBJ2-5; the match to TRBD2 covers 8 bases. This CDR3 has 15 residues. The trim removed 0 bases at V and 9 bases at J, leaving 12 bases unmatched. Germline lookup yields CDR1 DFQATT and CDR2 SNEGSKA (reference sequence). In DNA, the CDR3 is TGCAGTGCTAGAGATCTAAACGGGAGGGCCGGGTCCCAGTACTTC. This translates into CSARDLNGRAGSQYF.

This clonotype was observed many times. The chain employs TRBV10-2 and TRBJ2-5, with 7 bases that match TRBD1. V trimming: 4 bases; J trimming: 3 bases; junction bases outside the gene matches: 8. Germline V gene data show CDR1 as WSHSY and CDR2 as SAAADI. This CDR3 has 15 amino acids. CDR3 nucleotides: TGCGCCAGCAGTGGTGACAGGGTTGGAGAAGAGACCCAGTACTTC. This translates into CASSGDRVGEETQYF.

The chain recombines TRBV5-5 with TRBJ1-2, with TRBD1 as a possible D gene (5 bases). The V gene's germline CDR1 is SGHKS and CDR2 YYEKEE (reference sequence). Trimming took off 3 bases at V and 6 bases at J, with 12 bases between the two ends. The CDR3 contains 13 residues. The CDR3 loop reads CASSYDGGDGYTF. Here the CDR3 DNA reads TGTGCCAGCAGCTACGACGGGGGGGATGGCTACACCTTC.

There are many counts of this clonotype. The chain couples TRBV7-9 to TRBJ1-2; D not certain. V gave up 8 bases and J gave up 5 bases, with 15 bases separating them. The CDR3 runs to 13 residues. Germline V gene data show CDR1 as SEHNR and CDR2 as FQNEAQ (reference sequence). CDR3 in amino acids: CASLFPFKYGYTF. The CDR3 DNA follows: TGTGCCAGCCTTTTCCCATTTAAATATGGCTACACCTTC.

There are many counts of this clonotype. The genes are TRBV5-8 and TRBJ1-1; 7 bases are shared with TRBD1. CDR1 and CDR2 from the germline V gene are SGHTS and YDEGEE. The CDR3 extends over 15 amino acids. V dropped 0 bases and J dropped 1; count of bases not matched to a gene: 3. Here the CDR3 DNA reads TGTGCCAGCAGCTTGGTGGGGACAGCGAACACTGAAGCTTTCTTT. Translating gives CASSLVGTANTEAFF.

This sequence joins TRBV3-2 and TRBJ1-3. TRBV3-2 represents a pseudogene. There are 15 residues in the CDR3. CDR3 loop: CASSQIPYSGNTIYF. The CDR3 nucleotides read TGTGCCAGCAGCCAAATCCCTTACTCTGGAAACACCATATATTTT.

The chain has TRBV7-4 and TRBJ1-1, with D uncertain. Germline V gene lookup returns CDR1 SGHVT and CDR2 SQSDAQ. Between the trimmed V and J ends, which lost 5 bases and 3 bases, there was a span of 7 bases. This CDR3 has 12 residues. The CDR3 is CASSAEYTEAFF. For the CDR3, the DNA is TGTGCCAGCAGCGCGGAATACACTGAAGCTTTCTTT. Complete variable domain (other parts from reference TRBV7-4 and TRBJ1-1): GAGVSQSPRYKVAKRGRDVALRCDSISGHVTLYWYRQTLGQGSEVLTYSQSDAQRDKSGRPSGRFSAERPERSVSTLKIQRTEQGDSAVYLCASSAEYTEAFFGQGTRLTVV.

With regard to this clonotype: Because the CDR3 is missing its conserved closing phenylalanine or tryptophan, this is likely a read error. This chain uses TRBV24-1 with TRBJ2-1; TRBD2 matches 9 bases. Unmatched junction bases numbered 6, after V lost 4 bases and J lost 12 bases. The CDR3 is 13 residues long. Germline V gene lookup returns CDR1 KGHDR and CDR2 SFDVKD. The CDR3 here is CATSDNSGSGQFL. The DNA for the CDR3 is TGTGCCACCAGTGACAATAGCGGGAGTGGGCAGTTCCTC.

The rearrangement links TRBV2 to TRBJ2-2; 8 nucleotides match TRBD1. Germline values: CDR1 SNHLY, CDR2 FYNNEI. J gave up 4 bases and V 6 bases, and 4 bases lay outside the gene matches. This CDR3 contains 14 residues. In DNA, the CDR3 is TGTGCCAGCAGGTCTACAGGGGGCACCGGGGAGCTGTTTTTT. Translating it yields CASRSTGGTGELFF. Full variable domain (remainder filled in from reference TRBV2 and TRBJ2-2): EPEVTQTPSHQVTQMGQEVILRCVPISNHLYFYWYRQILGQKVEFLVSFYNNEISEKSEIFDDQFSVERPDGSNFTLKIRSTKLEDSAMYFCASRSTGGTGELFFGEGSRLTVL.

This clonotype occurred once. V usage is TRBV20-1 and J usage is TRBJ1-4; D unclear. The V end was cut by 0 bases, the J end by 5 bases, with 13 bases between. The CDR3 is 15 amino acids. CDR1 is DFQATT, CDR2 SNEGSKA, per germline (reference sequence). This CDR3 reads CSARDPSRENEKLFF. The CDR3 DNA reads TGCAGTGCTAGAGATCCCTCAAGGGAGAATGAAAAACTGTTTTTT.

Notes on this clonotype: A much larger clone lies one base from this, so it may be a read error. This CDR3 is missing its conserved last phenylalanine or tryptophan, likely due to a read error. The chain couples TRBV4-3 to TRBJ1-1; possibly TRBD1 for D (5 bases). V was trimmed by 1 base and J by 1 base, leaving 10 bases between them. The CDR3 loop spans 15 amino acids. Germline V lookup: CDR1 LGHNA, CDR2 YSLEER. CDR3 bases: TGCGCCAGCAGCCAAGGCATGGGGGAGAACACTGAAGCTTTCTTG. As protein: CASSQGMGENTEAFL.

This clonotype has ten or more counts. The chain combines TRBV6-1 with TRBJ2-7, with TRBD1 identical over 7 bases. The CDR3 contains 17 residues. The germline V gene has CDR1 MNHNS and CDR2 SASEGT. The trim removed 5 bases at V and 0 bases at J, leaving 13 bases unmatched. The chain's CDR3 is CASSHAEQGLGSYEQYF. CDR3 sequence (DNA): TGTGCCAGCAGTCACGCTGAACAGGGGTTGGGCTCCTACGAGCAGTACTTC.

The chain combines TRBV24-1 with TRBJ2-7; the D gene is possibly TRBD2 (6 bases). Germline V CDR1 and CDR2: KGHDR, SFDVKD. This CDR3 is 14 amino acids long. V dropped 4 bases and J dropped 4 bases, with 13 bases sitting between them. The DNA for the CDR3 is TGTGCCACCAGTGACACGGGACTCATTTACGAGCAGTACTTC. This codes for CATSDTGLIYEQYF.

The chain has TRBV6-6 and TRBJ1-2; weak D call: TRBD1 (5 bases). Germline values: CDR1 MNHNY, CDR2 SVGAGI (reference sequence). The V end was cut by 6 bases, the J end by 3 bases, with 11 bases between. The CDR3 is 13 residues long. The DNA of the CDR3 is TGTGCCAGCAGACAAGCGGGGGACTATGGCTACACCTTC. Its translation is CASRQAGDYGYTF.

The chain is built from TRBV10-3 and TRBJ2-1; 12 nucleotides align to TRBD2. This CDR3 spans 13 amino acids. V dropped 8 bases and J dropped 6; count of bases not matched to a gene: 2. CDR1 and CDR2 from the germline V gene are ENHRY and SYGVKD. CDR3 amino acids: CAIGGLAGNEQFF. CDR3 coding DNA: TGTGCCATCGGGGGACTAGCGGGCAATGAGCAGTTCTTC.

There are many counts of this clonotype. The gene calls are TRBV7-9 and TRBJ2-2; D remains unclear. The length of the CDR3 is 15 residues. V dropped 6 bases and J dropped 3 bases, with 14 bases sitting between them. Germline lookup yields CDR1 SEHNR and CDR2 FQNEAQ (reference sequence). The CDR3 region has the DNA TGTGCCAGCAGTTCAGTAGAGAGTTACACCGGGGAGCTGTTTTTT. This codes for CASSSVESYTGELFF.

This clonotype was detected a few times. This may come from a read error, since a much larger clone is one base off. The rearrangement uses TRBV5-1 and TRBJ2-5; D gene ambiguous. Germline CDR1 is SGHRS and CDR2 is YFSETQ. The V end was cut by 2 bases, the J end by 1 base, with 9 bases between. This CDR3 is built from 14 residues. In DNA, the CDR3 is TGCGCCAGCAGCTTAGGACGGTTCCAAGAGACCCAGTACTTC. Protein sequence: CASSLGRFQETQYF.